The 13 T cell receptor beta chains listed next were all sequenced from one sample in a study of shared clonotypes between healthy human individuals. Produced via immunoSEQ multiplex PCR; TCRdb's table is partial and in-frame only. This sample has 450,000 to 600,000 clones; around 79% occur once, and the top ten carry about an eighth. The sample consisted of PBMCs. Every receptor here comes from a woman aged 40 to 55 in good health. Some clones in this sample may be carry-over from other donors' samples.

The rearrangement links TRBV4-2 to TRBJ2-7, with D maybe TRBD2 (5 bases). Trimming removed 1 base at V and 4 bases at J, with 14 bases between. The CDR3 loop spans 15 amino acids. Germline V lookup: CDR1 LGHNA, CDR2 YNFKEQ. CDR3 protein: CASSQAQLRGYEQYF. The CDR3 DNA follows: TGTGCCAGCAGCCAAGCTCAGCTCCGCGGGTACGAGCAGTACTTC.

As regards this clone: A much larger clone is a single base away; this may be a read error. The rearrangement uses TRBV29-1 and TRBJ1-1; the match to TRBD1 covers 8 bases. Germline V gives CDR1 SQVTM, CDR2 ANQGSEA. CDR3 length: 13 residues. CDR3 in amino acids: CSAGQGMNTKAFF. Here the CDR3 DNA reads TGCAGCGCAGGACAGGGAATGAACACTAAAGCTTTCTTT.

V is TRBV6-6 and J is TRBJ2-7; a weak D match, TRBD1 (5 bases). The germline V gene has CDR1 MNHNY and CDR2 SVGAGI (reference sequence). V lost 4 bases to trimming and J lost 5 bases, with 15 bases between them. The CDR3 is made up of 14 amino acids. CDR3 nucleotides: TGTGCCAGCAGTTGGACCAGGGTAGACGACGAGCAGTACTTC. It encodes CASSWTRVDDEQYF.

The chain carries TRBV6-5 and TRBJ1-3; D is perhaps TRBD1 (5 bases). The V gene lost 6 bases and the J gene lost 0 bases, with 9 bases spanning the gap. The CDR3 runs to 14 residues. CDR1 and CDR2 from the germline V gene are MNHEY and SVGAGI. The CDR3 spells CASSWTNSGNTIYF. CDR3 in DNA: TGTGCCAGCAGCTGGACAAACTCTGGAAACACCATATATTTT.

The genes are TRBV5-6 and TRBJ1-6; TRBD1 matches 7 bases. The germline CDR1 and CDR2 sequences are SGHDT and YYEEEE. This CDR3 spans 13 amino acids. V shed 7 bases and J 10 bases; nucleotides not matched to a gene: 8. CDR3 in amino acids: CASAGTVESPLHF. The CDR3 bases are TGTGCCAGCGCAGGGACAGTGGAATCACCCCTCCACTTT.

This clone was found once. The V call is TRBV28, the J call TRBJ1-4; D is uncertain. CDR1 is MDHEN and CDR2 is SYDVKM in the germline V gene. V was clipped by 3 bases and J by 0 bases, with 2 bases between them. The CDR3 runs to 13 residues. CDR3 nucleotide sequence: TGTGCCAGCAGTTTGTCAACTAATGAAAAACTGTTTTTT. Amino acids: CASSLSTNEKLFF.

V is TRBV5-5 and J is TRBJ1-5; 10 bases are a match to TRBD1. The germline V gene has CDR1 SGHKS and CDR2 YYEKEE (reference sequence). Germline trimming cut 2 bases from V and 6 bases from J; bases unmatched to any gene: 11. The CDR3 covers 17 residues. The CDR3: CASSFYPGQGFVQPQHF. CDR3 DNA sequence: TGTGCCAGCAGCTTTTATCCGGGACAGGGGTTCGTTCAGCCCCAGCATTTT.

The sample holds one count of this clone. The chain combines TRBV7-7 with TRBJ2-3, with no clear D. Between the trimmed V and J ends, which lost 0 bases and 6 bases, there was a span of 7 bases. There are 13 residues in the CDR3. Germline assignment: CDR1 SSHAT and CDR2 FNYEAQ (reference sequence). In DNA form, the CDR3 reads TGTGCCAGCAGCTTAGCGCCTGGTGATACGCAGTATTTT. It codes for CASSLAPGDTQYF.

The DNA of the CDR3 is TGTGCCAGCAGTTTAGGACAGGAGGGTGAAGCTTTCTTT. It specifies CASSLGQEGEAFF. The V call is TRBV28, the J call TRBJ1-1; TRBD1 agrees at 7 bases. This CDR3 has 13 amino acids. The V and J ends lost 2 bases and 7 bases, in that order; junction bases with no gene match: 4. Germline V gene lookup returns CDR1 MDHEN and CDR2 SYDVKM.

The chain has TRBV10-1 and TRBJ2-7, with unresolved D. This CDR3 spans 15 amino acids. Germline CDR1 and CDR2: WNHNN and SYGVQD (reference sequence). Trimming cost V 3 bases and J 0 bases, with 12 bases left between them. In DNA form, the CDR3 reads TGCGCCAGCAGTGACCGACTGGAAAGCTCCTACGAGCAGTACTTC. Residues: CASSDRLESSYEQYF.

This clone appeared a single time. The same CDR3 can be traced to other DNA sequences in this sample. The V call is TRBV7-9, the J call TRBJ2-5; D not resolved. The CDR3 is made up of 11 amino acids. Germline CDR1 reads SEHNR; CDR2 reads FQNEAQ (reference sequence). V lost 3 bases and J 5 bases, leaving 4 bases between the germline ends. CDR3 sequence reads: CASSFRETQYF. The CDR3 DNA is TGTGCCAGCAGCTTCCGGGAGACCCAGTACTTC. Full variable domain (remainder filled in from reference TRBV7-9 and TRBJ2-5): DTGVSQNPRHKITKRGQNVTFRCDPISEHNRLYWYRQTLGQGPEFLTYFQNEAQLEKSRLLSDRFSAERPKGSFSTLEIQRTEQGDSAMYLCASSFRETQYFGPGTRLLVL.

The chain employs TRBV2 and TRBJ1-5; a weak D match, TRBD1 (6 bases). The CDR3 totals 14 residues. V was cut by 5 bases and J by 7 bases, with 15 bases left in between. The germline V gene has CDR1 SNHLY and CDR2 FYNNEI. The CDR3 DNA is TGTGCCAGCAGTTTATCAGGGGTTGCCCAGCCCCAGCATTTT. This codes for CASSLSGVAQPQHF.

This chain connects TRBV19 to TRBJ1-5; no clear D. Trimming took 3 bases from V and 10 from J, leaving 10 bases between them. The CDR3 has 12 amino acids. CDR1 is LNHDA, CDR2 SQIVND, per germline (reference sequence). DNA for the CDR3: TGTGCCAGTAGTATGCTAGAGGGTCCCCAGCATTTT. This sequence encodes CASSMLEGPQHF.